The 23 T cell receptor beta chains below were found in one sample sequenced in a study of CD8+CD57+ T cells in acquired aplastic anemia. Genomic DNA was employed as the template in profiling TCR beta VDJ and CDR3. TCRdb fed the reads into MiXCR, producing one record per CDR3 protein. The table lists roughly 200,000 distinct CDR3 sequences, 61% of them singletons. The sequenced material came from sorted CD4+, CD8+, or CD8+CD57+ T cells (not recorded which) from PBMCs. Source of these receptors: a human donor in good health.

CDR3 in DNA: TGTGCCACCAGTGATTCTACAGGGACTGAAGCTTTCTTT. Translation gives CATSDSTGTEAFF. This chain connects TRBV24-1 to TRBJ1-1; D is possibly TRBD1 (6 bases). There are 13 residues in the CDR3. V lost 2 bases to trimming and J lost 5 bases, with 8 bases between them. CDR1 KGHDR and CDR2 SFDVKD come from the germline V gene.

This clonotype was counted ten times or more. The rearrangement joins TRBV6-5 to TRBJ1-5, with D unresolved. V was cut by 4 bases and J by 5 bases, with 15 bases left in between. The CDR3 runs to 15 residues. Per germline, CDR1 MNHEY and CDR2 SVGAGI. CDR3 coding DNA: TGTGCCAGCAGTTTTACGCCCAACCCAGATCAGCCCCAGCATTTT. It is translated as CASSFTPNPDQPQHF.

The chain employs TRBV7-6 and TRBJ2-7; D gene ambiguous. CDR3 length equals 15 residues. Trimming cost V 2 bases and J 2 bases, with 13 bases left between them. Germline CDR1 SGHVS, CDR2 FNYEAQ. CDR3 nucleotides: TGTGCCAGCAGCTTATCGCAGGCGAGCACCTACGAGCAGTACTTC. This gives the protein CASSLSQASTYEQYF.

This clonotype was observed once. This chain uses TRBV7-2 with TRBJ2-7, with a weak D call TRBD1 (6 bases). Germline CDR1 reads SGHTA; CDR2 reads FQGNSA. V lost 2 bases to trimming and J lost 7 bases, with 24 bases between them. The CDR3 contains 17 residues. The CDR3 DNA reads as TGTGCCAGCAGCTTATCGGGGCAGGGGCCACTACTGCGGGAGCAGTACTTC. Translation gives CASSLSGQGPLLREQYF.

This chain joins TRBV10-3 and TRBJ2-7, with D maybe TRBD1 (5 bases). Deletions cut 8 bases from V and 5 bases from J, with 13 bases between. The V gene's germline CDR1 is ENHRY and CDR2 SYGVKD. This CDR3 has 12 residues. CDR3 in amino acids: CAIGRVEHEQYF. DNA of the CDR3: TGTGCCATCGGCAGGGTAGAGCACGAGCAGTACTTC.

Ten or more counts support this clonotype. In DNA, the CDR3 is TGTGCCAGCAGCTTCGGGACTAGGGTTGAGCAGTTCTTC. This gives the protein CASSFGTRVEQFF. The genes are TRBV11-2 and TRBJ2-1; 8 nucleotides agree with TRBD2. The germline CDR1 and CDR2 sequences are SGHAT and FQNNGV. This CDR3 has 13 residues. The V and J ends lost 3 bases and 9 bases, in that order; junction bases with no gene match: 4.

Regarding this clonotype: This may come from a read error, since a much larger clone is one base off. The V gene is TRBV6-5, the J gene TRBJ1-1; maybe TRBD1 (5 bases). The CDR3 consists of 13 residues. Looked up from germline, CDR1 is MNHEY and CDR2 is SVGAGI. The V gene lost 6 bases and the J gene lost 3 bases, with 11 bases spanning the gap. The CDR3 spells CASRPPGDTEAFF. DNA of the CDR3: TGTGCCAGCAGACCACCGGGGGACACTGAAGCTTTCTTT.

The chain couples TRBV2 to TRBJ1-2; a possible D gene is TRBD1 (6 bases). Looked up from germline, CDR1 is SNHLY and CDR2 is FYNNEI. CDR3 size: 14 residues. V was shortened by 4 bases and J by 8 bases, with 17 bases between the two germline ends. This CDR3 is CASSGSIGGSGYTF. In DNA form, the CDR3 reads TGTGCCAGCAGTGGAAGCATAGGGGGGAGCGGCTACACCTTC.

The rearrangement uses TRBV2 and TRBJ2-7, with 11 positions matching TRBD2. Per germline, CDR1 SNHLY and CDR2 FYNNEI. The V gene end was trimmed by 4 bases and the J gene end by 7 bases; junction bases not matched to a gene: 6. The CDR3 length is 14 residues. Here the CDR3 reads CASSALAGAREQYF. The CDR3 DNA reads as TGTGCCAGCAGTGCACTAGCGGGAGCGAGAGAGCAGTACTTC. Using reference TRBV2 and TRBJ2-7 for the parts outside the CDR3, the full variable domain is EPEVTQTPSHQVTQMGQEVILRCVPISNHLYFYWYRQILGQKVEFLVSFYNNEISEKSEIFDDQFSVERPDGSNFTLKIRSTKLEDSAMYFCASSALAGAREQYFGPGTRLTVT.

This chain links TRBV2 with TRBJ2-7; TRBD1 is a possible D gene (7 bases). The length of the CDR3 is 14 residues. The germline CDR1 and CDR2 sequences are SNHLY and FYNNEI. V lost 8 bases, J lost 6 bases, and 20 bases lay in between. The CDR3 spells CASWGVQGGGEQYF. CDR3 sequence (DNA): TGTGCCAGCTGGGGAGTTCAGGGGGGCGGCGAGCAGTACTTC.

A few counts support this clonotype. The chain links TRBV29-1 to TRBJ1-2, with D possibly matching TRBD1 (5 bases). Trimming took 4 bases from V and 4 from J, leaving 10 bases between them. CDR1 and CDR2 (germline): SQVTM, ANQGSEA. This CDR3 has 12 amino acids. CDR3 region: CSVVWGTYGYTF. The DNA for the CDR3 is TGCAGCGTTGTTTGGGGGACCTATGGCTACACCTTC.

DNA for the CDR3: TGCAGCTTCGGACAGGGACGTGGTGAGCAGTACTTC. Protein: CSFGQGRGEQYF. The V and J genes are TRBV29-1 and TRBJ2-7; 8 nucleotides match TRBD1. CDR1 and CDR2 (germline): SQVTM, ANQGSEA. With 8 bases clipped from V and 7 bases from J, the junction kept 10 bases outside the gene matches. The CDR3 has 12 residues.

The gene calls are TRBV6-9 and TRBJ2-7, with D perhaps TRBD1 (6 bases). This CDR3 comprises 12 residues. In germline, CDR1 is MNHGY, CDR2 SVAAGI. V dropped 3 bases and J dropped 6 bases, with 9 bases sitting between them. This CDR3 is CASSYRGAEQYF. The CDR3 DNA follows: TGTGCCAGCAGTTACAGGGGCGCCGAGCAGTACTTC.

This clonotype was picked up many times. The chain combines TRBV6-5 with TRBJ2-5, with D tentatively TRBD1 (7 bases). V lost 5 bases and J 7 bases, leaving 20 bases between the germline ends. CDR3 length: 15 residues. Per germline, CDR1 MNHEY and CDR2 SVGAGI. The CDR3 spells CASSPSQGGAGTQYF. The CDR3 DNA follows: TGTGCCAGCAGTCCCTCTCAGGGGGGCGCGGGGACCCAGTACTTC.

This clonotype was seen repeatedly, ten times or more. The chain joins TRBV4-1 to TRBJ1-1; the match to TRBD1 covers 8 bases. V dropped 1 base and J dropped 2; count of bases not matched to a gene: 3. Germline V CDR1 and CDR2: MGHRA, YSYEKL. The CDR3 extends over 15 amino acids. The CDR3 nucleotides read TGCGCCAGCAGCCAAGGGGGGACAGGAAACACTGAAGCTTTCTTT. It specifies CASSQGGTGNTEAFF.

In its sample, this clonotype was seen once. The V call is TRBV5-5, the J call TRBJ2-7, with 8 bases aligning to TRBD1. The CDR3 covers 11 residues. The trim removed 8 bases at V and 6 bases at J, leaving 4 bases unmatched. From germline, CDR1 is SGHKS and CDR2 YYEKEE (reference sequence). In DNA form, the CDR3 reads TGTGCCAGTACGACAGGGGTCGAGCAGTACTTC. The encoded protein is CASTTGVEQYF.

This clonotype has just one count. The gene calls are TRBV20-1 and TRBJ2-7; 7 bases are a match to TRBD2. The junction had 14 bases not matched to a gene; V was cut back by 6 bases and J by 9 bases. The germline V gene has CDR1 DFQATT and CDR2 SNEGSKA (reference sequence). The CDR3 consists of 13 residues. The CDR3 loop reads CSAPGGGGKVQYF. The DNA for the CDR3 is TGCAGTGCCCCTGGGGGGGGGGGGAAGGTGCAGTACTTC.

This sequence joins TRBV5-6 and TRBJ1-2, with D hard to call. Germline CDR1 and CDR2: SGHDT and YYEEEE. The ends were cut back, 5 bases at V and 4 bases at J, with 15 bases in the middle. This CDR3 has 14 residues. The CDR3 region is CASRNGPSGYGYTF. The CDR3 region has the DNA TGTGCCAGCAGAAATGGGCCGTCTGGCTATGGCTACACCTTC.

This clonotype was detected once. V gene TRBV5-1 combines with J gene TRBJ2-7; 7 bases map to TRBD1. The CDR3 consists of 15 residues. Germline V gene data show CDR1 as SGHRS and CDR2 as YFSETQ. V dropped 4 bases and J dropped 2; count of bases not matched to a gene: 9. As DNA, the CDR3 is TGCGCCAGCAGCCACACGACAGGGAGCACCTACGAGCAGTACTTC. Translation gives CASSHTTGSTYEQYF.

This clonotype was found a few times. The chain is built from TRBV10-3 and TRBJ2-1; possible D gene TRBD2, 6 bases. The germline gives CDR1 ENHRY, CDR2 SYGVKD. There are 17 residues in the CDR3. Deletions cut 0 bases from V and 2 bases from J, with 14 bases between. The CDR3 spells CAISESIGGATYNEQFF. In DNA, the CDR3 is TGTGCCATCAGTGAGTCGATCGGCGGGGCGACCTACAATGAGCAGTTCTTC.

This sequence joins TRBV24-1 and TRBJ1-2; the D gene is possibly TRBD1 (5 bases). Looked up from germline, CDR1 is KGHDR and CDR2 is SFDVKD. V was clipped by 8 bases and J by 7 bases, with 16 bases between them. The CDR3 covers 13 residues. CDR3 protein: CATNGGVAAGYTF. The CDR3 bases are TGTGCCACCAACGGAGGGGTTGCTGCTGGCTACACCTTC.

V is TRBV11-2 and J is TRBJ2-2; 11 bases are shared with TRBD2. Germline values: CDR1 SGHAT, CDR2 FQNNGV. V was clipped by 4 bases and J by 2 bases; unmatched bases: 3. The CDR3 contains 16 residues. CDR3 protein: CASSSRLAGNTGELFF. DNA of the CDR3: TGTGCCAGCAGCTCTCGACTAGCGGGAAACACCGGGGAGCTGTTTTTT.

The gene calls are TRBV7-9 and TRBJ2-7; D is possibly TRBD1 (6 bases). Trimming removed 9 bases at V and 6 bases at J, with 12 bases between. Per germline, CDR1 SEHNR and CDR2 FQNEAQ (reference sequence). The CDR3 sequence is 11 residues long. CDR3 in DNA: TGTGCCAGTAGTATCAGGGGCGAGCAGTACTTC. Protein: CASSIRGEQYF.